The following is a T cell receptor beta chain sequence with its context. Its antigen is not known. The germline V gene encodes CDR1 SGHDT and CDR2 YYEEEE. Deletions cut 0 bases from V and 2 bases from J, with 10 bases between. This CDR3 contains 15 residues. Profiling relied on immunoSEQ multiplex PCR, and the TCRdb table lists in-frame clones only, not all of them. The table shows approximately 19,000 clones, with around 84% occurring only once. Patients had blood sampled at baseline and again on cycle 4 day 1 and cycle 7 day 1. The source of the sample is a study of OX40 agonist ivuxolimab in advanced cancers. General study points: The average count of expanded clones was higher among CD8+ T cells than among CD4+.

The sequence was obtained from an adult with an advanced solid tumor such as melanoma, head and neck, liver or kidney cancer. The genes are TRBV5-6 and TRBJ2-3, with D maybe TRBD1 (6 bases). Here the sequenced sample was CD4+ or CD8+ T cells sorted from blood, taken in a trial of the OX40 agonist ivuxolimab. CDR3 amino acids: CASSLVTGPTDTQYF. CDR3 nucleotides: TGTGCCAGCAGCTTGGTTACAGGGCCCACAGATACGCAGTATTTT.